Listed here are 16 T cell receptor beta chains from one sample, sequenced in a study of PD-L1 blockade in urothelial cancer. Time point described: pretreatment peripheral blood. Clones were read by immunoSEQ multiplex PCR, and TCRdb kept only the in-frame ones, dropping some. This table has tens of thousands of clones, less than 90% appearing once. The specimen was PBMCs, collected around atezolizumab (anti-PD-L1) treatment. The source of these receptors is a man between 65 and 85 years old with urothelial cancer.

As concerns this clone: At one boundary the junction diverges from the germline segment, which might be a read error. The V gene is TRBV7-7, the J gene TRBJ2-1; D is possibly TRBD2 (5 bases). Germline V CDR1 and CDR2: SSHAT, FNYEAQ (reference sequence). There are 15 residues in the CDR3. DNA for the CDR3: TGTGCTAGCAGCTTAGAACTAGGTTCCTACAATGAGCAGTTCTTC. It is translated as CASSLELGSYNEQFF.

V is TRBV18 and J is TRBJ2-7; D gene unclear. Looked up from germline, CDR1 is KGHSH and CDR2 is LQKENI. CDR3 length equals 15 residues. Trimming removed 0 bases at V and 9 bases at J, with 18 bases between. The CDR3: CASSPPHPRPLGQYF. The DNA of the CDR3 is TGTGCCAGCTCACCACCGCACCCCCGGCCCCTAGGGCAGTACTTC.

This chain connects TRBV28 to TRBJ1-5; 9 bases fit TRBD1. The length of the CDR3 is 13 residues. CDR1 is MDHEN and CDR2 is SYDVKM in the germline V gene. The ends lost 6 bases at V and 4 bases at J; junction bases unmatched: 1. The CDR3 nucleotides read TGTGCCAGCAGCGGGACAGGGAATCAGCCCCAGCATTTT. As protein: CASSGTGNQPQHF.

The chain joins TRBV7-8 to TRBJ2-7; 7 bases map to TRBD2. V was clipped by 7 bases and J by 4 bases; unmatched bases: 28. There are 20 residues in the CDR3. Germline CDR1 and CDR2: SGHVS and FQNEAQ. The CDR3 sequence is CASILGRWVTSKRLPYEQYF. The CDR3 DNA is TGTGCCAGCATCCTAGGGCGTTGGGTGACTAGCAAACGATTACCTTACGAGCAGTACTTC.

This clone has more than one count but fewer than ten. The gene calls are TRBV6-5 and TRBJ2-7; 7 bases are shared with TRBD1. The CDR3 length is 15 residues. CDR1 and CDR2 from the germline V gene are MNHEY and SVGAGI. Unmatched junction bases numbered 3, after V lost 0 bases and J lost 1 base. The CDR3 reads CASSYSDRQSYEQYF. DNA for the CDR3: TGTGCCAGCAGTTACTCGGACAGGCAATCCTACGAGCAGTACTTC.

The chain links TRBV28 to TRBJ2-7; D call uncertain. V was clipped by 3 bases and J by 7 bases, with 10 bases between them. The CDR3 is 12 amino acids. Germline V gene sequence: CDR1 MDHEN, CDR2 SYDVKM. The CDR3 DNA reads TGTGCCAGCAGTTTGCAGGTCAGGGAGCAGTACTTC. Its translation: CASSLQVREQYF. Combining the CDR3 with reference TRBV28 and TRBJ2-7 gives the whole variable domain DVKVTQSSRYLVKRTGEKVFLECVQDMDHENMFWYRQDPGLGLRLIYFSYDVKMKEKGDIPEGYSVSREKKERFSLILESASTNQTSMYLCASSLQVREQYFGPGTRLTVT.

Comments on this clone: One junction end does not reproduce the germline sequence, and a read error may be involved. The rearrangement uses TRBV14 and TRBJ2-7, with a weak D call TRBD2 (6 bases). The CDR3 is made up of 14 amino acids. CDR1 is SGHDN, CDR2 FVKESK, per germline. CDR3 coding DNA: TGTGCCAGCAGCCCGACTAGATTTTCCTCCGAGCAGTACTTC. Its translation: CASSPTRFSSEQYF. The whole variable domain, filled in from reference TRBV14 and TRBJ2-7, reads EAGVTQFPSHSVIEKGQTVTLRCDPISGHDNLYWYRRVMGKEIKFLLHFVKESKQDESGMPNNRFLAERTGGTYSTLKVQPAELEDSGVYFCASSPTRFSSEQYFGPGTRLTVT.

The rearrangement joins TRBV28 to TRBJ2-7, with 7 positions matching TRBD2. V dropped 5 bases and J dropped 3; count of bases not matched to a gene: 4. CDR3 length: 13 residues. Germline-derived CDR1 and CDR2 are MDHEN and SYDVKM. The CDR3 loop reads CASSATSSYEQYF. As DNA, the CDR3 is TGTGCCAGCAGTGCGACTAGCAGCTACGAGCAGTACTTC.

This rearrangement joins TRBV4-1 to TRBJ2-3; D possibly corresponds to TRBD1 (5 bases). Germline CDR1 is MGHRA and CDR2 is YSYEKL. Trimming took 4 bases from V and 0 from J, leaving 14 bases between them. CDR3 length: 16 residues. The chain's CDR3 is CASSLRQGKSTDTQYF. The CDR3 coding sequence is TGCGCCAGCAGCCTTCGCCAGGGAAAGAGCACAGATACGCAGTATTTT.

The rearrangement uses TRBV10-3 and TRBJ1-1; the match to TRBD1 covers 7 bases. The CDR3 runs to 12 residues. CDR1 is ENHRY, CDR2 SYGVKD, per germline. V lost 5 bases to trimming and J lost 7 bases; unmatched junction nucleotides: 4. In DNA, the CDR3 is TGTGCCATCAGTCCGACAGGGAATGAAGCTTTCTTT. Protein sequence: CAISPTGNEAFF.

This clone has a handful of counts. The chain employs TRBV28 and TRBJ1-1; 9 nucleotides line up with TRBD1. From germline, CDR1 is MDHEN and CDR2 SYDVKM. The CDR3 runs to 17 residues. V lost 3 bases to trimming and J lost 1 base; unmatched junction nucleotides: 9. CDR3 sequence: CASSFGDRAVRNTEAFF. The CDR3 DNA reads TGTGCCAGCAGTTTTGGGGACAGGGCGGTAAGGAACACTGAAGCTTTCTTT.

The rearrangement links TRBV5-4 to TRBJ1-2, with 7 bases identical to TRBD1. Germline loops: CDR1 SGHNT, CDR2 YYREEE (reference sequence). V gave up 0 bases and J gave up 5 bases; unmatched junction bases: 10. The CDR3 spans 16 residues. The CDR3 DNA is TGTGCCAGCAGCTTGGGAGGGACAGTAAGTTCATATGGCTACACCTTC. Translating it yields CASSLGGTVSSYGYTF.

The rearrangement joins TRBV28 to TRBJ1-2, with a possible D match to TRBD1 (6 bases). With 2 bases removed from V and 8 bases from J, the gap between germline ends came to 15 bases. The CDR3 covers 14 residues. Germline CDR1 is MDHEN and CDR2 is SYDVKM. CDR3 in DNA: TGTGCCAGCAGTTTAAGCGTGGGGGCGCGGGGCTACACCTTC. Translation gives CASSLSVGARGYTF.

This chain joins TRBV6-1 and TRBJ1-2; possibly TRBD1 for D (6 bases). This CDR3 is 16 amino acids long. V was pared by 1 base and J by 4 bases, with 16 bases between. Germline values: CDR1 MNHNS, CDR2 SASEGT. CDR3 sequence reads: CASSEVGWGGAYGYTF. CDR3 coding DNA: TGTGCCAGCAGTGAAGTTGGGTGGGGGGGCGCCTATGGCTACACCTTC.

The J gene is TRBJ1-2, the V gene TRBV19; TRBD1 is a possible D gene (5 bases). The ends were cut back, 2 bases at V and 1 base at J, with 5 bases in the middle. This CDR3 region has 13 residues. Germline V gene lookup returns CDR1 LNHDA and CDR2 SQIVND (reference sequence). The CDR3: CASSIQGNYGYTF. The CDR3 DNA sequence: TGTGCCAGTAGTATACAGGGTAACTATGGCTACACCTTC.

V gene TRBV11-2 combines with J gene TRBJ2-3; D unresolved. CDR1 is SGHAT and CDR2 is FQNNGV in the germline V gene. The ends were cut back, 5 bases at V and 2 bases at J, with 11 bases in the middle. The CDR3 has 14 residues. CDR3 sequence: CASSVSEPTDTQYF. CDR3 DNA sequence: TGTGCCAGCAGCGTGTCGGAGCCCACAGATACGCAGTATTTT.